These T cell receptor beta chains were read from a single sample in a study of cytomegalovirus exposure and HLA in healthy donors. Sequenced by immunoSEQ multiplex PCR; TCRdb stores in-frame clones only, minus some. Here the sample spans about 98,000 clones, around 83% being singletons. The specimen sequenced was PBMCs. The receptors come from a female donor in good health and CMV-seropositive. Both conserved end residues are trimmed from each CDR3. Fields, in order: J gene, clone size, V gene, CDR3 protein. The size entry is marked missing in some rows and otherwise reads once, few, many or a size class.

TRBJ1-1 | few | TRBV10-2 | ASSEARDYEAF
TRBJ2-7 | NA | TRBV4-1 | ASSHPRTSGRTEQY
TRBJ1-5 | NA | TRBV4-1 | ASSQGGTDSNQPQH
TRBJ2-7 | few | TRBV27 | ASRTRGVGEQY
TRBJ2-5 | once | TRBV30 | AWSVNSGLQETQY
TRBJ2-3 | NA | TRBV18 | ASSPLVQGGTDTQY
TRBJ1-1 | once | TRBV7-9 | ASRWEDTEAF
TRBJ2-1 | NA | TRBV2 | ASSKRSGGGEQF
TRBJ1-6 | NA | TRBV9 | ASSMSRVKDNSPLH
TRBJ2-2 | once | TRBV7-6 | ASSLATRSTGELF
TRBJ1-2 | NA | TRBV2 | ASSVGGSNYGYT
TRBJ2-7 | NA | TRBV5-1 | ASSLGASGPYEQY
TRBJ2-1 | NA | TRBV6-5 | ASSYSRTSGSNEQF
TRBJ1-1 | NA | TRBV14 | ASSLRRALNTEAF
TRBJ2-4 | NA | TRBV28 | ASRLQGGENIQY
TRBJ2-7 | NA | TRBV27 | ASSRQRQGGYEQY
TRBJ2-5 | NA | TRBV2 | ASKKQGETQY
TRBJ1-3 | NA | TRBV28 | ASSVGGFGNTIY
TRBJ2-7 | NA | TRBV4-1 | ASSQDPLLEQY
TRBJ1-1 | NA | TRBV6-6 | ASSYQVSEAF
TRBJ2-7 | NA | TRBV28 | ASSGTSGSYEQY
TRBJ1-1 | NA | TRBV7-7 | ASSLQTDTEAF
TRBJ1-5 | once | TRBV7-9 | ASSARPGQKAHSNQPQH
TRBJ2-5 | NA | TRBV18 | ASSPTSGGLGETQY
TRBJ1-3 | once | TRBV9 | ASSVAPSSGNTIY
TRBJ1-5 | NA | TRBV28 | ASSAPGQGRPQH
TRBJ2-7 | once | TRBV28 | ASNKAGVYEQY
TRBJ2-1 | NA | TRBV28 | ASSAPGTTYNEQF
TRBJ2-2 | NA | TRBV6-1 | ASNPFPPNTGELF
TRBJ2-5 | NA | TRBV4-1 | ASSRNKDIAKIQETQY
TRBJ1-4 | NA | TRBV25-1 | ASSRGSNEKLF
TRBJ2-2 | NA | TRBV5-1 | ASSYDGTDTGELF